This is a list of T cell receptor beta chains from one sample in a study of sequential checkpoint blockade in melanoma. Repertoires were generated with immunoSEQ multiplex PCR, while TCRdb's copy carries only in-frame clones and drops some. Among 9,500 to 12,000 clones listed, 50% to 65% were seen once. The material sequenced was CD8+ T cells sorted from blood (inferred from file names), taken from a patient given nivolumab and ipilimumab in sequence. The source is a human donor with melanoma. Each CDR3 is given with its conserved first and last residue. A D gene is named only where the DNA matches it firmly. Some rows mark clone size as missing; the rest say once, few, many or name a class of expanded clone.

size	J	D	V	DNA	CDR3
.	TRBJ2-7	.	TRBV2	TGTGCCAGCAGTGACGAGTTGTACGAGCAGTACTTC	CASSDELYEQYF
.	TRBJ2-3	.	TRBV7-9	TGTGCCAGCAGCTTACCACTCACAGATACGCAGTATTTT	CASSLPLTDTQYF
.	TRBJ2-1	TRBD2	TRBV15	TGTGCCACCTCGGTAGCGGGAGTCTATGAGCAGTTCTTC	CATSVAGVYEQFF
.	TRBJ2-3	TRBD2	TRBV6-1	TGTGCCAGCAGTGAAAGAGGACTAGCGGCCACAGATACGCAGTATTTT	CASSERGLAATDTQYF
once	TRBJ1-2	.	TRBV10-2	TGCGCCAGCAGTGGGGTCTCACAGGGTTTTGGTGGCTACACCTTC	CASSGVSQGFGGYTF
.	TRBJ2-7	TRBD2	TRBV4-3	TGCGCCAGCAGCCAAGATCGCGGGGGGGGATACGAGCAGTACTTC	CASSQDRGGGYEQYF
few	TRBJ2-3	.	TRBV19	TGTGCCAGTAGTATCCTAGTAGCTAGCACAGATACGCAGTATTTT	CASSILVASTDTQYF
.	TRBJ2-7	.	TRBV5-1	TGCGCCAGCAGCTTGATTCCTTACGAGCAGTACTTC	CASSLIPYEQYF
.	TRBJ2-1	TRBD2	TRBV7-8	TGTGCCAGCAGCTTAGAAGCGGGAGATGGGGAGCAGTTCTTC	CASSLEAGDGEQFF
.	TRBJ2-5	.	TRBV30	TGTGCCTGGAGTGTAGAGGTCCAGCCATGGGAGACCCAGTACTTC	CAWSVEVQPWETQYF
.	TRBJ2-1	.	TRBV14	TGTGCCAGCAGCCCTACTTGGGGCCGGGAGCTCTTC	CASSPTWGRELF
.	TRBJ1-5	.	TRBV6-4	TGTGCCAGCAGTGAACCCGGGACTTTTCAGCCCCAGCATTTT	CASSEPGTFQPQHF
.	TRBJ1-4	.	TRBV6-5	TGTGCCAGCACCCCCGGGATTAGGGATAGAGAAAAACTGTTTTTT	CASTPGIRDREKLFF
.	TRBJ1-2	.	TRBV7-9	TGTGCCAGCAGCGCCCTGGCAGGGGTCGGCTACACCTTC	CASSALAGVGYTF
.	TRBJ2-3	TRBD2	TRBV28	TGTGCCAGCAGTTCCATCCGACTAGCGGGAAGCACACCAAGCACAGATACGCAGTATTTT	CASSSIRLAGSTPSTDTQYF
.	TRBJ2-3	TRBD2	TRBV28	TGTGCCAGCAGTTTACTAGCGGGAGGGAGGGATACGCAGTATTTT	CASSLLAGGRDTQYF
.	TRBJ2-2	TRBD1	TRBV27	TGTGCCAGCGCGACAGGGGCGTACACCGGGGAGCTGTTTTTT	CASATGAYTGELFF
.	TRBJ2-2	.	TRBV5-4	TGTGCCAGCAGCTTGGTAGACGGCACCGGGGAGCTTTTTTTT	CASSLVDGTGELFF
.	TRBJ1-2	TRBD1	TRBV6-1	TGTGCCAGTGGGGGACAGGGAAGCCACTTTTATGGCTACACCTTC	CASGGQGSHFYGYTF
.	TRBJ2-5	.	TRBV5-8	TGTGCCAGCAGCCCGGCCGGAGGAATAGAGACCCAGTACTTC	CASSPAGGIETQYF
few	TRBJ2-7	TRBD1	TRBV6-5	TGTGCCAGCAGTTTGACAGGGGACGAGCAGTACTTC	CASSLTGDEQYF
.	TRBJ2-7	.	TRBV27	TGTGCCAGCAGTTTACAGGGGTACGCCTACGAGCAGTACTTC	CASSLQGYAYEQYF
.	TRBJ1-2	TRBD1	TRBV4-2	TGTGCCAGCAGCCAAGATTTTGTTGGGACAGTTGCGGGCTACACCTTC	CASSQDFVGTVAGYTF
.	TRBJ2-1	.	TRBV29-1	TGCAGCGTTGAGGAACAGCTTAATGAGCAGTTCTTC	CSVEEQLNEQFF
.	TRBJ2-3	TRBD1	TRBV9	TGTGCCAGCAGCGTAGCAGGGGGACGCACAGATACGCAGTATTTT	CASSVAGGRTDTQYF
.	TRBJ2-2	.	TRBV14	TGTGCCAGCAGCCGCCCAGGGTTGTCCGGGGAGCTGTTTTTT	CASSRPGLSGELFF
.	TRBJ2-7	.	TRBV6-5	TGTGCCAGCAGTTACTCTGGGCCTGCCAGCGAGCAGTACTTC	CASSYSGPASEQYF
.	TRBJ2-1	TRBD2	TRBV15	TGTGCCACCAGCAGAGATGGAACTAGCGGGTCCTACAATGAGCAGTTCTTC	CATSRDGTSGSYNEQFF
.	TRBJ2-7	TRBD2	TRBV14	TGTGCCAGCAGCCAGAGGACTAGCGGGAGGTCCTACGAGCAGTACTTC	CASSQRTSGRSYEQYF
.	TRBJ2-1	TRBD2	TRBV5-5	TGTGCCAGCAGCTTGGCCCTCACGGGGGGCAATGAGCAGTTCTTC	CASSLALTGGNEQFF
few	TRBJ2-2	TRBD2	TRBV5-4	TGTGCCAGCAGCCTCGGGAGGGCCAACGGGGAGCTGTTTTTT	CASSLGRANGELFF
.	TRBJ2-5	.	TRBV27	TGTGCCAGCAGTTTTGCAGGGGGGGAGACCCAGTACTTC	CASSFAGGETQYF
medium-sized	TRBJ2-7	.	TRBV27	TGTGCCAGCAGTTTATCCCCTTCACAGAGCTCCTACGAGCAGTACTTC	CASSLSPSQSSYEQYF
medium-sized	TRBJ1-1	.	TRBV19	TGTGCCAGTAGTATGTACCCGGGACTCACTGAAGCTTTCTTT	CASSMYPGLTEAFF
.	TRBJ1-2	.	TRBV27	TGTGCCAGCAGTTGGACAGAGCAGGGCTATGGCTACACCTTC	CASSWTEQGYGYTF
few	TRBJ2-7	TRBD2	TRBV28	TGTGCCAGCAGTCCTTTTCGGACTAGCGTCTACGAGCAGTACTTC	CASSPFRTSVYEQYF
.	TRBJ2-7	TRBD2	TRBV2	TGTGCCAGCAGTGCCTCCAGGACTAGCGAAACCTACGAGCAGTACTTC	CASSASRTSETYEQYF
.	TRBJ2-7	.	TRBV19	TGTGCCAGTAGTACCAGCGTCGAGCAGTACTTC	CASSTSVEQYF
medium-sized	TRBJ1-1	.	TRBV5-1	TGCGCCAGCAGCTTGGCAGACATGAACACTGAAGCTTTCTTT	CASSLADMNTEAFF
.	TRBJ2-7	TRBD1	TRBV7-2	TGTGCCAGCAGCACCCCAGGGGGCGAGGGCTACGAGCAGTACTTC	CASSTPGGEGYEQYF
.	TRBJ2-1	TRBD2	TRBV6-5	TGTGCCAGCAGTTTTGGGACTACCTGGAATGAGCAGTTCTTC	CASSFGTTWNEQFF
.	TRBJ2-7	.	TRBV7-3	TGTGCCAGCAGCTTAGCAGCGAGCGCGTACCTAGCCTACGAGCAGTACTTC	CASSLAASAYLAYEQYF
few	TRBJ2-7	TRBD1	TRBV9	TGTGCCAGCAGCGAGGGACAGACCTCCTACGAGCAGTACTTC	CASSEGQTSYEQYF
.	TRBJ2-1	TRBD2	TRBV19	TGTGCCAGTAGTCTACTAGCGGGGGGCTACAATGAGCAGTTCTTC	CASSLLAGGYNEQFF
.	TRBJ1-4	.	TRBV27	TGTGCCAGCAGTTTGCCCGGGAGTGCAACTAATGAAAAACTGTTTTTT	CASSLPGSATNEKLFF
.	TRBJ1-4	.	TRBV27	TGTGCCAGCAGTTTAAGAGGATGGTCTAATGAAAAACTGTTTTTT	CASSLRGWSNEKLFF
.	TRBJ2-7	.	TRBV7-9	TGTGCCAGCAGCTTAGCTCCCAGGGGCTACGAGCAGTACTTC	CASSLAPRGYEQYF
.	TRBJ2-1	.	TRBV7-9	TGTGCCAGCAGATCTCTTAAATCTTCTTACAATGAGCAGTTCTTC	CASRSLKSSYNEQFF
.	TRBJ2-7	TRBD1	TRBV5-1	TGCGCCAGCAGCTACGGACAGGGTTTCGAGCAGTACTTC	CASSYGQGFEQYF
.	TRBJ2-3	TRBD1	TRBV5-6	TGTGCCAGCAGCTTGGTAGTGACAGGGTACACAGATACGCAGTATTTT	CASSLVVTGYTDTQYF
.	TRBJ1-2	.	TRBV27	TGTGCCAGCAGTTCGTCCAGGGAGGGGATCTATGGCTACACCTTC	CASSSSREGIYGYTF
.	TRBJ1-5	.	TRBV28	TGTGCCAGCAGGCAGGGGAGCAATCAGCCCCAGCATTTT	CASRQGSNQPQHF
.	TRBJ1-5	.	TRBV6-1	TGTGCCAGCACCCCAACAGCCGATAGCAATCAGCCCCAGCATTTT	CASTPTADSNQPQHF
few	TRBJ1-1	TRBD1	TRBV27	TGTGCCAGCAGCCGGGACAGAAGGAACACTGAAGCTTTCTTT	CASSRDRRNTEAFF
.	TRBJ2-7	.	TRBV27	TGTGCCAGCAGTTTAAGACTAGCCTACGAGCAGTACTTC	CASSLRLAYEQYF